The T cell receptor beta chain under discussion was sequenced for a study of patients and donors after allogeneic stem cell transplantation. TCRdb re-derived calls from the RT-PCR reads in MiXCR, one entry per CDR3 protein. Among about 160,000 distinct CDR3 sequences listed, approximately 25% were seen once. With V trimmed by 6 bases and J by 4 bases, 8 bases remained unmatched. The CDR3 runs to 16 residues. This clonotype was observed a few times. The sample taken for sequencing was blood, either unsorted or a sorted T cell fraction (not recorded which). The gene calls are TRBV12-3 or TRBV12-4 and TRBJ2-3; 12 bases map to TRBD1. This sequence was found in a human donor who was either an allogeneic HSCT recipient or a stem cell or donor lymphocyte infusion donor (not recorded which). It is not recorded whose cells these are; they may come from a transplant donor. The CDR3 loop reads CASSPPGQGAADTQYF. Written as DNA, the CDR3 is TGTGCCAGCAGCCCCCCGGGACAGGGGGCCGCAGATACGCAGTATTTT.